These T cell receptor beta chains were read from a single sample in a study of cytomegalovirus exposure and HLA in healthy donors. TCRdb's copy holds only in-frame clones and misses some; the assay was immunoSEQ multiplex PCR. The sample contains about 70,000 clones, roughly 74% of which appear only once. What was sequenced was PBMCs. Every receptor here comes from a woman aged 60 to 75 in good health and CMV-seropositive. CDR3s include the opening cysteine and the closing phenylalanine or tryptophan. Fields, in order: J gene, clone size, V gene, D gene, CDR3 protein, CDR3 DNA. D genes are given only for firm matches. Some rows have no size entry. The others give once, few or many, or a class for an expanded clone.

TRBJ1-4 once TRBV10-3 . CAISESMGGGERLFF TGTGCCATCAGTGAGTCGATGGGGGGAGGTGAAAGACTGTTTTTT
TRBJ1-2 . TRBV2 . CASSTHRDGGYGYTF TGTGCCAGCAGTACCCACAGGGATGGCGGCTATGGCTACACCTTC
TRBJ1-1 . TRBV5-1 . CASSAKNPGTEAFF TGCGCCAGCAGCGCGAAAAATCCGGGCACTGAAGCTTTCTTT
TRBJ1-5 . TRBV2 TRBD1 CASSGDRVFQPQHF TGTGCCAGCAGTGGGGACAGGGTTTTTCAGCCCCAGCATTTT
TRBJ1-1 once TRBV4-1 . CASSPSLFPEAFF TGCGCCAGCAGCCCGTCGTTGTTCCCTGAAGCTTTCTTT
TRBJ2-3 . TRBV10-2 . CASRVAHTDTQYF TGCGCCAGCAGGGTAGCGCACACAGATACGCAGTATTTT
TRBJ2-1 . TRBV7-2 . CASSLTGVRQFF TGTGCCAGCAGCTTAACAGGCGTTCGGCAGTTCTTC
TRBJ2-1 . TRBV27 TRBD1 CASRNGQVSGNEQFF TGTGCCAGCAGGAACGGACAGGTTTCTGGGAATGAGCAGTTCTTC
TRBJ1-4 . TRBV5-1 . CASSLGWDIDEKLFF TGCGCCAGCAGCTTGGGGTGGGACATTGATGAAAAACTGTTTTTT
TRBJ1-2 . TRBV19 TRBD1 CASSIRGTAYGYTF TGTGCCAGTAGTATTAGAGGGACAGCCTATGGCTACACCTTC
TRBJ2-1 . TRBV25-1 TRBD2 CASSPREGRNNEQFF TGTGCCAGCAGTCCTCGGGAGGGGCGTAACAATGAGCAGTTCTTC
TRBJ1-2 . TRBV7-2 . CASTETGSRYGYTF TGTGCCAGCACGGAAACAGGGAGTAGGTATGGCTACACCTTC
TRBJ1-5 . TRBV27 . CASSLAAFGQPQHF TGTGCCAGCAGTTTAGCGGCCTTCGGGCAGCCCCAGCATTTT
TRBJ1-2 . TRBV6-6 . CASYPTYGGDYGYTF TGTGCCAGCTACCCCACTTATGGGGGGGACTATGGCTACACCTTC
TRBJ1-1 . TRBV5-1 . CASNFSPGLEAFF TGCGCCAGCAATTTTTCCCCGGGACTTGAAGCTTTCTTT
TRBJ1-1 . TRBV7-2 . CASSYQGGRTTEAFF TGTGCCAGCAGCTACCAAGGAGGGAGGACCACTGAAGCTTTCTTT
TRBJ1-2 few TRBV4-1 . CASSHQFTGTYGYTF TGCGCCAGCAGCCACCAGTTCACGGGAACTTATGGCTACACCTTC
TRBJ2-7 . TRBV7-9 TRBD1 CASSLDGTGVREQYF TGTGCCAGCAGCTTAGATGGGACAGGGGTCCGCGAGCAGTACTTC
TRBJ1-4 . TRBV5-1 TRBD1 CASSGGQVAANEKLFF TGCGCCAGCAGCGGAGGACAGGTTGCAGCTAATGAAAAACTGTTTTTT
TRBJ2-5 . TRBV9 TRBD2 CASSVGGGAPETQYF TGTGCCAGCAGCGTAGGCGGGGGGGCCCCAGAGACCCAGTACTTC
TRBJ2-1 . TRBV5-4 . CASSLDGGGLNEQFF TGTGCCAGCAGCTTGGACGGCGGGGGCCTAAATGAGCAGTTCTTC
TRBJ2-5 few TRBV30 . CAWSRLVRENKYF TGTGCCTGGAGTCGGCTAGTTCGAGAGAACAAGTACTTC
TRBJ1-1 . TRBV19 . CASSIGESSFF TGTGCCAGTAGTATAGGGGAGAGCTCTTTCTTT
TRBJ1-2 few TRBV19 . CASSSRDRLYGYTF TGTGCCAGTAGTAGTAGAGACAGGTTATATGGCTACACCTTC
TRBJ1-5 . TRBV28 . CASRQGSGQPQHF TGTGCCAGCAGACAGGGTTCCGGTCAGCCCCAGCATTTT
TRBJ1-5 . TRBV7-9 . CASSPNSNQPQHF TGTGCCAGCAGTCCTAATAGCAATCAGCCCCAGCATTTT
TRBJ2-7 . TRBV5-5 . CASSLGLQYSYEQYF TGTGCCAGCAGCTTGGGACTTCAGTACTCCTACGAGCAGTACTTC
TRBJ2-2 . TRBV2 TRBD2 CASNRLAGEGTGELFF TGTGCCAGCAACAGACTAGCGGGAGAGGGCACCGGGGAGCTGTTTTTT
TRBJ2-5 . TRBV5-1 . CASRGGQGVPQETQYF TGCGCCAGCAGGGGGGGGCAGGGAGTCCCACAAGAGACCCAGTACTTC
TRBJ1-5 . TRBV15 . CATSRDGTDSNQPQHF TGTGCCACCAGCAGAGATGGAACAGATAGCAATCAGCCCCAGCATTTT
TRBJ1-5 . TRBV7-9 . CASSTGQSQPQHF TGTGCCAGCAGCACAGGACAGTCCCAGCCCCAGCATTTT
TRBJ2-1 . TRBV28 TRBD2 CASSSSGSSYNEQFF TGTGCCAGCAGTTCTAGCGGAAGCTCCTACAATGAGCAGTTCTTC
TRBJ1-2 . TRBV5-4 TRBD1 CASSTPGQDYGYTF TGTGCCAGCAGCACACCGGGACAGGACTATGGCTACACCTTC
TRBJ2-1 . TRBV5-1 . CASSPAGGTIEQFF TGCGCCAGCAGCCCCGCCGGAGGAACCATTGAGCAGTTCTTC
TRBJ2-3 few TRBV18 TRBD1 CASSPTGVADTQYF TGTGCCAGCTCTCCGACAGGGGTAGCAGATACGCAGTATTTT
TRBJ2-3 . TRBV20-1 TRBD2 CSAMGGDTQYF TGCAGTGCTATGGGGGGGGATACGCAGTATTTT
TRBJ2-5 . TRBV5-4 . CASSLGPAGKETQYF TGTGCCAGCAGCTTGGGGCCTGCGGGGAAAGAGACCCAGTACTTC
TRBJ1-2 few TRBV18 . CASSPQEVYGYTF TGTGCCAGCTCACCACAGGAGGTCTATGGCTACACCTTC
TRBJ1-1 . TRBV10-3 . CAISEAYRAEAFF TGTGCCATCAGTGAGGCCTACAGGGCTGAAGCTTTCTTT
TRBJ1-2 . TRBV2 TRBD1 CASSARDSHGTF TGTGCCAGCAGTGCGAGGGACAGTCATGGCACCTTC
TRBJ2-1 . TRBV27 TRBD2 CASSLTSGSYNEQFF TGTGCCAGCAGTTTGACTAGCGGGAGTTACAATGAGCAGTTCTTC
TRBJ1-1 . TRBV10-3 . CAISEGDTEAFF TGTGCCATCAGTGAGGGAGACACTGAAGCTTTCTTT
TRBJ1-2 few TRBV14 . CASSQDSGKANYGYTF TGTGCCAGCAGCCAAGATTCGGGGAAGGCTAACTATGGCTACACCTTC
TRBJ1-6 . TRBV7-2 . CASSQGLWPLHF TGTGCCAGCAGCCAGGGGCTTTGGCCCCTCCACTTT
TRBJ2-5 . TRBV11-3 TRBD1 CASSSWAGGKETQYF TGTGCCAGCAGCTCTTGGGCAGGGGGAAAAGAGACCCAGTACTTC
TRBJ2-3 . TRBV5-4 TRBD2 CASSLRLAVNTDTQYF TGTGCCAGCAGCTTGAGGCTAGCGGTAAACACAGATACGCAGTATTTT
TRBJ1-4 . TRBV15 . CASSSLRVNEKLFF TGTGCCAGCAGCAGTCTCAGGGTTAATGAAAAACTGTTTTTT
TRBJ2-1 . TRBV6-6 TRBD1 CASDRGNEQFF TGTGCCAGCGACAGGGGCAATGAGCAGTTCTTC
TRBJ2-4 . TRBV5-4 . CASSLAGVGRDIQYF TGTGCCAGCAGCTTGGCGGGGGTAGGGAGAGACATTCAGTACTTC
TRBJ2-7 few TRBV6-6 . CASSSPSGNNYEQYF TGTGCCAGCAGTTCCCCCTCCGGGAATAACTACGAGCAGTACTTC
TRBJ1-5 few TRBV15 TRBD1 CATSRRTGEGQPQHF TGTGCCACCAGCAGAAGGACAGGGGAGGGTCAGCCCCAGCATTTT
TRBJ1-1 few TRBV2 TRBD1 CASSEGRTGNTEAFF TGTGCCAGCAGTGAAGGGAGGACAGGGAACACTGAAGCTTTCTTT
TRBJ1-1 once TRBV2 . CASTSGDNIRNTEAFF TGTGCCAGCACTTCGGGGGATAACATAAGGAACACTGAAGCTTTCTTT
TRBJ1-2 . TRBV5-1 . CASSLGGATNYGYTF TGCGCCAGCAGCTTGGGCGGAGCGACTAACTATGGCTACACCTTC
TRBJ2-7 . TRBV5-4 TRBD2 CASSLRWGGESREQYF TGTGCCAGCAGCTTGAGGTGGGGGGGGGAGAGTCGTGAGCAGTACTTC
TRBJ2-2 . TRBV5-6 . CASSLSGGTGELFF TGTGCCAGCAGCTTGTCCGGGGGCACCGGGGAGCTGTTTTTT
TRBJ2-5 . TRBV6-6 . CASSPPVLYQETQYF TGTGCCAGCAGTCCTCCGGTCCTGTACCAAGAGACCCAGTACTTC
TRBJ2-2 . TRBV4-2 TRBD2 CASSQVQGLAGAKTGELFF TGTGCCAGCAGCCAAGTTCAGGGACTAGCGGGAGCGAAAACCGGGGAGCTGTTTTTT
TRBJ2-5 . TRBV4-1 . CASSRAVAGEETQYF TGCGCCAGCAGCCGGGCCGTGGCAGGGGAAGAGACCCAGTACTTC